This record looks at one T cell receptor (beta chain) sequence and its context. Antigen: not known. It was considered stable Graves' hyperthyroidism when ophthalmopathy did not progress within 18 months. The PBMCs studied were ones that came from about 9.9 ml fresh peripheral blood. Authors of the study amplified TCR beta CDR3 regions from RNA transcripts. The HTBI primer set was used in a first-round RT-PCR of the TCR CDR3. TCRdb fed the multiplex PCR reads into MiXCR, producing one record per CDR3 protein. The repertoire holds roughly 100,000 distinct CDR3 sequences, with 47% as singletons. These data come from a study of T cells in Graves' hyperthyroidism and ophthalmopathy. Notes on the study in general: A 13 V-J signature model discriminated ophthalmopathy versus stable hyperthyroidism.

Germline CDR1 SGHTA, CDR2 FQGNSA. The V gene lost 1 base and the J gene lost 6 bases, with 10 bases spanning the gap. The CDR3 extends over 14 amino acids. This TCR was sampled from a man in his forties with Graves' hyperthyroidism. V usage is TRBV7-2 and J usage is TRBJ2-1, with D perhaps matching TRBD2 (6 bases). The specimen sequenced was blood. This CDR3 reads CASSLVGRSNEQFF. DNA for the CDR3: TGTGCCAGCAGCTTAGTGGGGAGGAGCAATGAGCAGTTCTTC.